This entry lists 26 T cell receptor beta chains sequenced from one sample in a study of vaccination and CD4 T cells after COVID-19 (dated by TCRdb to the early 2020s). Their antigen targets remain unknown. The treatment or condition label, as the study defines it: approximately 9-day PBMC culture with coronavirus spike peptide pools or control peptides (ViraFEST assay). Library preparation used PCR. Sequencing was carried out with an Illumina iSeq 100. TCR sequencing of DNA from cultured CD4+ T cells used the Oncomine TCR Beta short-read assay at the Johns Hopkins FTIC core. The raw public data were reprocessed by TCRdb itself: fastp quality trimming at Q25, MiXCR clonotype calling, in-frame beta chains only. Every entry covers one CDR3 protein and lists the most common genes and DNA from its rows. The sample data list 12,000 to 15,000 distinct CDR3 sequences, and about 35% of these were observed just once. The ten largest clonotypes hold around 33% of the sample.

The sample consisted of cultured CD4+ T cells from blood. The receptors shown here come from a human donor with COVID-19.

This clonotype was detected a few times. This chain connects TRBV28 to TRBJ1-5, with 7 bases that match TRBD1. Germline assignment: CDR1 MDHEN and CDR2 SYDVKM. The CDR3 has 16 amino acids. Trimming removed 3 bases from V and 3 bases from J; junction bases left unmatched: 8. The DNA of the CDR3 is TGTGCCAGCAGTTTTAGAAGAGACAGGGTCAATCAGCCCCAGCATTTT. This translates into CASSFRRDRVNQPQHF.

This clonotype turned up a few times. The gene calls are TRBV30 and TRBJ2-7; TRBD1 might be the D (5 bases). V gave up 5 bases and J gave up 5 bases, with 19 bases separating them. Germline V gene lookup returns CDR1 GTSNPN and CDR2 SVGIG (reference sequence). This CDR3 contains 14 residues. The CDR3 coding sequence is TGTGCCTGGTCGGGCGTTAGGGGTGTCGACGAGCAGTACTTC. As protein: CAWSGVRGVDEQYF.

The sample holds a few counts of this clonotype. This chain connects TRBV2 to TRBJ1-5, with D possibly matching TRBD1 (6 bases). Germline assignment: CDR1 SNHLY and CDR2 FYNNEI. This CDR3 has 13 amino acids. Trimming removed 6 bases from V and 4 bases from J, with 10 bases in between. The CDR3: CASRDRQNQPQHF. DNA for the CDR3: TGTGCCAGCAGGGACAGACAGAATCAGCCCCAGCATTTT. Filled out from reference TRBV2 and TRBJ1-5, the complete variable domain reads EPEVTQTPSHQVTQMGQEVILRCVPISNHLYFYWYRQILGQKVEFLVSFYNNEISEKSEIFDDQFSVERPDGSNFTLKIRSTKLEDSAMYFCASRDRQNQPQHFGDGTRLSIL.

The V call is TRBV30, the J call TRBJ2-1, with 7 nucleotides matching TRBD2. Germline V gives CDR1 GTSNPN, CDR2 SVGIG (reference sequence). The junction had 7 bases not matched to a gene; V was cut back by 1 base and J by 4 bases. The CDR3 has 15 amino acids. This chain's CDR3 is CAWSGSSGQYNEQFF. The CDR3 nucleotides read TGTGCCTGGAGTGGTTCTAGCGGCCAATACAATGAGCAGTTCTTC.

This clonotype was counted a few times. The V call is TRBV19, the J call TRBJ2-2; D ambiguous. V was clipped by 5 bases and J by 3 bases, with 1 base between them. Germline V CDR1 and CDR2: LNHDA, SQIVND (reference sequence). This CDR3 is built from 11 residues. The CDR3 loop reads CASSYTGELFF. The CDR3 nucleotides read TGTGCCAGTAGTTACACCGGGGAGCTGTTTTTT.

This clonotype was seen a handful of times. The chain recombines TRBV20-1 with TRBJ2-4, with 8 nucleotides matching TRBD2. The CDR3 runs 16 residues. Germline CDR1 and CDR2: DFQATT and SNEGSKA (reference sequence). J was trimmed by 1 base and V by 2 bases; bases with no gene match: 7. CDR3 in DNA: TGCAGTGCTAGAAATAGCGGGGCTGGGGCCAAAAACATTCAGTACTTC. Protein product: CSARNSGAGAKNIQYF.

The chain couples TRBV5-1 to TRBJ2-1; possibly TRBD1 or TRBD2 for D (5 bases each). Germline-derived CDR1 and CDR2 are SGHRS and YFSETQ. The ends were cut back, 0 bases at V and 9 bases at J, with 13 bases in the middle. The CDR3 length is 14 residues. In DNA, the CDR3 is TGCGCCAGCAGCTTGGGGGGGAGTTTGGGTGAGCAGTTCTTC. This translates into CASSLGGSLGEQFF.

The chain carries TRBV19 and TRBJ1-1, with D possibly being TRBD1 (6 bases). V lost 4 bases to trimming and J lost 2 bases, with 11 bases between them. The germline V gene encodes CDR1 LNHDA and CDR2 SQIVND (reference sequence). This CDR3 has 14 residues. CDR3 in DNA: TGTGCCAGTAGTACGGACAGCGTTAACACTGAAGCTTTCTTT. Its protein product is CASSTDSVNTEAFF. The full variable domain, completed using reference TRBV19 and TRBJ1-1, is DGGITQSPKYLFRKEGQNVTLSCEQNLNHDAMYWYRQDPGQGLRLIYYSQIVNDFQKGDIAEGYSVSREKKESFPLTVTSAQKNPTAFYLCASSTDSVNTEAFFGQGTRLTVV.

V usage is TRBV7-8 and J usage is TRBJ1-5, with a weak D call TRBD1 (6 bases). CDR3 length: 16 amino acids. The V end was cut by 0 bases, the J end by 2 bases, with 11 bases between. From germline, CDR1 is SGHVS and CDR2 FQNEAQ. This CDR3 reads CASSLAYPGGNQPQHF. In nucleotides, the CDR3 is TGTGCCAGCAGCTTAGCGTATCCAGGGGGCAATCAGCCCCAGCATTTT.

V is TRBV2 and J is TRBJ1-5; tentatively, D is TRBD1 (5 bases). Germline V gene sequence: CDR1 SNHLY, CDR2 FYNNEI. The V end was cut by 4 bases, the J end by 1 base, with 14 bases between. The CDR3 consists of 16 residues. The CDR3 here is CASSVGGGGSNQPQHF. DNA of the CDR3: TGTGCCAGCAGTGTGGGGGGAGGTGGGAGCAATCAGCCCCAGCATTTT. Supplemented by reference TRBV2 and TRBJ1-5, the full variable domain reads EPEVTQTPSHQVTQMGQEVILRCVPISNHLYFYWYRQILGQKVEFLVSFYNNEISEKSEIFDDQFSVERPDGSNFTLKIRSTKLEDSAMYFCASSVGGGGSNQPQHFGDGTRLSIL.

The table lists this clonotype with a few counts. The V gene is TRBV7-8, the J gene TRBJ1-1; TRBD1 agrees at 7 bases. There are 15 residues in the CDR3. The V gene end was trimmed by 4 bases and the J gene end by 7 bases; junction bases not matched to a gene: 12. Germline V gives CDR1 SGHVS, CDR2 FQNEAQ. This CDR3 reads CASSYYQGDQNEAFF. Here the CDR3 DNA reads TGTGCCAGCAGCTACTACCAGGGGGATCAAAATGAAGCTTTCTTT.

There are a few counts of this clonotype. The CDR3 sequence: CASRLNTNWVYNSPLHF. The CDR3 nucleotides read TGTGCCAGCAGATTAAATACGAATTGGGTTTATAATTCACCCCTCCACTTT. V is TRBV6-1 and J is TRBJ1-6; D is undetermined. CDR1 is MNHNS, CDR2 SASEGT, per germline. The CDR3 length is 17 residues. V shed 6 bases and J shed 4 bases, with 19 bases lying between them.

The V gene is TRBV10-3, the J gene TRBJ1-1; TRBD1 agrees at 7 bases. In germline, CDR1 is ENHRY, CDR2 SYGVKD. The CDR3 length is 15 residues. V lost 3 bases, J lost 6 bases, and 10 bases stayed unmatched. The CDR3 sequence: CAISDQTGKIAEAFF. The DNA for the CDR3 is TGTGCCATCAGTGACCAGACAGGGAAGATCGCTGAAGCTTTCTTT.

This clonotype came up a few times. This sequence joins TRBV30 and TRBJ1-1, with D possibly matching TRBD1 (6 bases). CDR1 and CDR2 (germline): GTSNPN, SVGIG (reference sequence). V lost 5 bases, J lost 2 bases, and 12 bases lay in between. The CDR3 has 13 amino acids. The CDR3 here is CAWGGIKNTEAFF. The CDR3 bases are TGTGCCTGGGGGGGCATAAAAAACACTGAAGCTTTCTTT.

The chain recombines TRBV6-1 with TRBJ2-3; D is tentatively TRBD1 or TRBD2 (5 bases each). This CDR3 is built from 17 residues. Trimming removed 8 bases from V and 7 bases from J, with 28 bases in between. The germline V gene encodes CDR1 MNHNS and CDR2 SASEGT. The CDR3 spells CASSGPNLRQFLHTQYF. For the CDR3, the DNA is TGTGCCAGCTCGGGACCCAATCTACGGCAGTTCTTACATACGCAGTATTTT.

The chain is built from TRBV28 and TRBJ1-2; D is perhaps TRBD1 (5 bases). The germline CDR1 and CDR2 sequences are MDHEN and SYDVKM. With 6 bases removed from V and 0 bases from J, the gap between germline ends came to 20 bases. This CDR3 spans 17 amino acids. The CDR3 DNA reads TGTGCCAGCAGCCGACCCCTGGGACGGAACACTAACTATGGCTACACCTTC. It translates to CASSRPLGRNTNYGYTF.

The rearrangement links TRBV30 to TRBJ2-5; D ambiguous. Germline lookup yields CDR1 GTSNPN and CDR2 SVGIG (reference sequence). The CDR3 totals 13 residues. Trimming pared 3 bases from V and 2 bases from J, leaving 10 bases between. Here the CDR3 reads CAWSRSSQETQYF. The CDR3 bases are TGTGCCTGGAGCAGGTCTAGTCAAGAGACCCAGTACTTC.

This chain joins TRBV19 and TRBJ2-7; D is unresolved. The CDR3 extends over 11 amino acids. Germline CDR1 and CDR2: LNHDA and SQIVND (reference sequence). V was cut by 4 bases and J by 3 bases, with 4 bases left in between. The CDR3 coding sequence is TGTGCCAGTAGTACGGGCTACGAGCAGTACTTC. Amino acids: CASSTGYEQYF.

J is TRBJ1-1 and V is TRBV4-3; maybe TRBD1 (5 bases). Germline-derived CDR1 and CDR2 are LGHNA and YSLEER. Trimming took 0 bases from V and 11 from J, leaving 19 bases between them. CDR3 size: 15 residues. CDR3 sequence reads: CASSQDGTSGFGAFF. CDR3 nucleotide sequence: TGCGCCAGCAGCCAAGACGGCACCTCAGGGTTTGGTGCTTTCTTT.

V is TRBV20-1 and J is TRBJ2-3, with TRBD2 as a possible D gene (6 bases). Deletions cut 6 bases from V and 2 bases from J, with 12 bases between. CDR3 length: 13 amino acids. Germline-derived CDR1 and CDR2 are DFQATT and SNEGSKA (reference sequence). CDR3: CSASTSDTDTQYF. The CDR3, as DNA: TGCAGTGCGTCGACTAGTGACACAGATACGCAGTATTTT.

By proportion, this clonotype is medium-sized. The genes are TRBV11-2 and TRBJ1-5; 7 bases are a match to TRBD1. The J segment lost 6 bases and the V segment lost 3 bases, leaving 5 bases of the junction unmatched. Germline V gene lookup returns CDR1 SGHAT and CDR2 FQNNGV. The CDR3 has 14 amino acids. The CDR3 DNA reads as TGTGCCAGCAGCTTCGACAGGGCTGGTCAGCCCCAGCATTTT. It yields the protein CASSFDRAGQPQHF.

A few counts support this clonotype. The chain employs TRBV10-3 and TRBJ1-1; 7 bases match TRBD1. From germline, CDR1 is ENHRY and CDR2 SYGVKD. The length of the CDR3 is 15 residues. V was pared by 8 bases and J by 5 bases, with 14 bases of the junction left unmatched. The CDR3 reads CAIGGSGDSGTEAFF. The CDR3 region has the DNA TGTGCCATCGGGGGGTCCGGGGACAGTGGGACTGAAGCTTTCTTT.

This clonotype was picked up a small number of times. This sequence joins TRBV20-1 and TRBJ2-1; 7 nucleotides align to TRBD2. Losses at the gene ends were 3 bases for V and 10 bases for J; bases not matched to a gene: 3. This CDR3 is built from 11 residues. Germline V gene data show CDR1 as DFQATT and CDR2 as SNEGSKA (reference sequence). DNA for the CDR3: TGCAGTGCTAGTGAGGGAGGGGAGCAGTTCTTC. Its protein product is CSASEGGEQFF.

This chain links TRBV20-1 with TRBJ2-7; D possibly matches TRBD1 or TRBD2 (5 bases each). The CDR3 covers 17 residues. Trimming took off 0 bases at V and 2 bases at J, with 20 bases between the two ends. From germline, CDR1 is DFQATT and CDR2 SNEGSKA (reference sequence). CDR3 residues: CSARDPGTQAGPYEQYF. The CDR3 coding sequence is TGCAGTGCTAGAGATCCTGGGACCCAGGCGGGTCCCTACGAGCAGTACTTC.

This chain joins TRBV11-1 and TRBJ1-1; D gene ambiguous. CDR3 length: 12 amino acids. The ends were cut back, 1 base at V and 7 bases at J, with 7 bases in the middle. CDR1 and CDR2 from the germline V gene are SGHAT and FQDESV (reference sequence). The CDR3 region is CASSLGTFEAFF. CDR3 coding DNA: TGTGCCAGCAGCTTAGGTACCTTTGAAGCTTTCTTT.

This clonotype was seen only a few times. The gene calls are TRBV20-1 and TRBJ2-5; a weak D match, TRBD2 (6 bases). The V and J ends lost 2 bases and 0 bases respectively, with 10 bases between them. CDR3 length: 14 amino acids. The germline V gene has CDR1 DFQATT and CDR2 SNEGSKA (reference sequence). CDR3 sequence (DNA): TGCAGTGCTAGACCCCCTAGCGACCAAGAGACCCAGTACTTC. It is translated as CSARPPSDQETQYF.